This T cell receptor (beta chain) came from a study of T cells in Graves' hyperthyroidism and ophthalmopathy. Hyperthyroidism of Graves' type that showed no ophthalmopathy progression within 18 months was stable. Orbital computed tomography and thyroid ultrasound, together with serum TRAb and thyroxine and clinical symptoms, were used for diagnoses. The authors took PBMCs from roughly 9.3 ml fresh peripheral blood. The source material, RNA transcripts, was used to amplify TCR beta CDR3 regions. TCR CDR3 regions were first amplified by RT-PCR with HTBI primers. TCRdb used MiXCR to reprocess the multiplex PCR reads, holding one entry per CDR3 protein. The data contain some 500,000 distinct CDR3 sequences, 14% of them seen just once; the ten biggest clones take up around 17%. The V gene lost 3 bases and the J gene lost 1 base, with 8 bases spanning the gap. CDR1 is MNHNS, CDR2 SASEGT, per germline. The CDR3 consists of 14 residues.

The table lists this clonotype with many counts. The rearrangement links TRBV6-1 to TRBJ2-3; D ambiguous. The sequenced sample consisted of blood. The source of this sequence is a woman in her late teens or twenties with Graves' hyperthyroidism. The CDR3 loop is CASSESARTDTQYF. The CDR3 DNA reads as TGTGCCAGCAGTGAGTCGGCACGCACAGATACGCAGTATTTT.